This entry is about one T cell receptor beta chain. Its target antigen remains unknown. No per-base quality is available; no much larger clone lies one base away. All of the isolated RNA was reverse transcribed with the High Capacity cDNA Reverse Transcription Kit, so expressed TCRB transcripts were sequenced. Naive, central memory and regulatory T cell samples underwent deep immunoSEQ sequencing, averaging about 3.57 million total reads per sample. Sorted cells were lysed in RLT buffer, and RNA was extracted using DNase-treated RNeasy Micro or Mini kits according to cell number. To prevent cross-contamination, each cell subset was processed individually, whereas patient and healthy donor samples were processed jointly. The immunoSEQ multiplex PCR was used to amplify TCRB sequences from cDNA, yielding 87-bp fragments that span the CDR3 region. The amplicons were sequenced using the Illumina HiSeq platform. In the original analysis: PCR bias was corrected computationally using synthetic template baselines, and reads within Hamming distance 2 were collapsed, with unmergeable singletons discarded. Reads were aligned against IMGT to assign V, D and J genes, CDR3 length and insertions or deletions at six rearrangement sites. Within each subset, clonotype counts were normalized to sorted cell number, after which true diversity and Gini coefficients were computed with the tcR R package. Repertoire sharing was quantified using the overlap coefficient calculated on TCRB nucleotide sequences. As stored in TCRdb, this immuneACCESS dataset retains in-frame rearrangements with V and J assigned. A fraction of the clones does not appear; measured against another copy, unresolved V genes explain less than half of the discrepancy, and the remainder lacks a known reason. D and trimming were read from the DNA, whereas the V and J calls and clone size are those reported in that table. The sample table holds 150,000 to 200,000 clones, of which roughly 8% were seen once. The top ten constitute roughly 0.5% of the sample.

The data stem from a study of beta chain features in type 1 diabetes (dated by TCRdb to about 2018). Background on the whole study: Mean age, gender distribution, total cell number and subset yield did not differ between patients and healthy donors. Naive and central memory subsets were obtained from all 28 donors, but regulatory and stem cell-like memory subsets were isolated from only 8 patients and roughly eight healthy donors. A total of 85 million to 110 million sorted cells were examined across all samples, and RNA yield correlated strongly with the number of cells per subset. In the study, TCRB repertoires of sorted circulating CD4+ T cell subsets from recently diagnosed type 1 diabetes patients were compared with those of matched healthy donors. Results the study describes overall, beyond this receptor: At VDJ recombination sites, patients with type 1 diabetes made fewer insertions and deleted more nucleotides, a pattern implying thymic rearrangement abnormalities. Naive, central memory and regulatory TCRB repertoires appeared to be more alike among patients than among healthy donors. In all four CD4+ subsets, TCRB CDR3 length was moderately but significantly shorter in type 1 diabetes patients. Because the HLA sub-analyses included only small numbers of individuals, any influence of HLA type on TCRB rearrangement was left unresolved. Because cDNA rather than genomic DNA was sequenced, highly expressing activated cells could have been over-represented, although no difference in activation and CD3 levels was found between groups. PCR may preferentially amplify shorter templates, but because patient and control samples were amplified and corrected together, any resulting skew would affect both groups equally.

Counted from cysteine to phenylalanine, this CDR3 has 15 amino acids. Here the CDR3 DNA is all that survives: 45 bases in frame from base 1. CDR1 MNHEY and CDR2 SVGAGI are derived from the germline V gene. At the junction V is shortened by 8 bases and J by 12 bases; bases outside the gene matches: 17. Each donor gave one peripheral blood draw, averaging roughly 120 mL, which was collected into heparinised tubes. Naive, central memory, regulatory and stem cell-like memory CD4+ T cells were sorted on a BD FACSAria II using a panel including CD45RO, CCR7, CD25, CD127, CD95 and CD27. All sorted populations exceeded 95% purity. PBMCs were isolated immediately by Lymphoprep density gradient centrifugation and stained directly without culture. So that batch effects would be minimized, each experiment stained and sorted samples in pairs, pairing one healthy donor with one patient.

The sequencing input was central memory CD4+ T cells from blood. The sequence is built from TRBV6-5 and TRBJ2-1, and 9 bases in between align with TRBD2. The sequence derives from a man between 18 and 29 years old with type 1 diabetes. The CDR3 amino acid sequence is: CASSWGASGNRRQFF. The nucleotide sequence reads as follows: TGTGCCAGCTCCTGGGGGGCTAGCGGGAATCGACGGCAGTTCTTC.